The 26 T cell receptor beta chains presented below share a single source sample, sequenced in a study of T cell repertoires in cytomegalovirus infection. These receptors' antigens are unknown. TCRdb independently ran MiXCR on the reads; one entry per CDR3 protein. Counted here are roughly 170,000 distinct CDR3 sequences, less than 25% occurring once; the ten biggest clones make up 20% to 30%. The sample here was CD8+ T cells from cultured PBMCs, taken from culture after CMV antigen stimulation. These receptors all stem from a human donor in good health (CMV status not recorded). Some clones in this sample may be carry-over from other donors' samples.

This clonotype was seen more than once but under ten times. The CDR3 spells CASSPTTGVETQYF. CDR3 nucleotides: TGTGCCAGCAGCCCGACGACAGGGGTGGAGACCCAGTACTTC. The chain joins TRBV7-2 to TRBJ2-5, with 8 bases aligning to TRBD1. Germline loops: CDR1 SGHTA, CDR2 FQGNSA. The CDR3 runs 14 residues. J gave up 5 bases and V 5 bases, and 7 bases lay outside the gene matches.

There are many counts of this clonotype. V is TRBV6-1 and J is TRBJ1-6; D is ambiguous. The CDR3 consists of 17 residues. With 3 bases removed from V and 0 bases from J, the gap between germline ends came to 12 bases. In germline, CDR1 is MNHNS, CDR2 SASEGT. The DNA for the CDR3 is TGTGCCAGCAGTGACACCATCCCGAGCTCCTATAATTCACCCCTCCACTTT. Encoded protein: CASSDTIPSSYNSPLHF.

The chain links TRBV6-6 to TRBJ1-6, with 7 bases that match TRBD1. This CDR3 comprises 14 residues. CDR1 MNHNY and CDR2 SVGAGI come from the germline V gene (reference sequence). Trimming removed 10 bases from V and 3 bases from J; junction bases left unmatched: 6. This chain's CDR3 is CATQNRGYNSPLHF. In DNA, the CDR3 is TGTGCCACCCAGAACAGGGGCTATAATTCACCCCTCCACTTT.

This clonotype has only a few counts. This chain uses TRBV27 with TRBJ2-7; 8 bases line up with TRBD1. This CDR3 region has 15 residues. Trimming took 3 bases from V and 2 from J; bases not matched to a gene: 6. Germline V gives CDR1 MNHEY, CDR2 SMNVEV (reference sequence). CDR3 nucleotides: TGTGCCAGCAGTTTGTCCGACAGGGGCACCTACGAGCAGTACTTC. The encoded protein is CASSLSDRGTYEQYF.

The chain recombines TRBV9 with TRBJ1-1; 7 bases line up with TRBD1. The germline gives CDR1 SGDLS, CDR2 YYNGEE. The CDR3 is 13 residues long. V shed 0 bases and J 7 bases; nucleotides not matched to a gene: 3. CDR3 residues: CASSVGDSFEAFF. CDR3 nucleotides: TGTGCCAGCAGCGTAGGGGACAGCTTTGAAGCTTTCTTT.

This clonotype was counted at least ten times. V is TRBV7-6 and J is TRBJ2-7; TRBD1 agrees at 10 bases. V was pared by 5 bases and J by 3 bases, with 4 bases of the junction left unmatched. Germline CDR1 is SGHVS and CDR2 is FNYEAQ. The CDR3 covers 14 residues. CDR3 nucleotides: TGTGCCAGCAGCCCCCGGGACAGGGGCTACGAGCAGTACTTC. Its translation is CASSPRDRGYEQYF.

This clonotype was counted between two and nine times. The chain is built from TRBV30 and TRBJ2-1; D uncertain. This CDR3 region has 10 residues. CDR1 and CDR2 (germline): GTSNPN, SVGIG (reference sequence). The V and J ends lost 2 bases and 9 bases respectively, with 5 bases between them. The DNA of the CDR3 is TGTGCCTGGAGTCTAGGTGAGCAGTTCTTC. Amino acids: CAWSLGEQFF.

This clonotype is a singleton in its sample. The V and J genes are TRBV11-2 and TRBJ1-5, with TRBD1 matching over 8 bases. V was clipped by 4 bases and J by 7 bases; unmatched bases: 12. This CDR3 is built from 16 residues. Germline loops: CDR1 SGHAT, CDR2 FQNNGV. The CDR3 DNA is TGTGCCAGCAGCTCAATCGGGACAGGAGGGAGCCAGCCCCAGCATTTT. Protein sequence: CASSSIGTGGSQPQHF.

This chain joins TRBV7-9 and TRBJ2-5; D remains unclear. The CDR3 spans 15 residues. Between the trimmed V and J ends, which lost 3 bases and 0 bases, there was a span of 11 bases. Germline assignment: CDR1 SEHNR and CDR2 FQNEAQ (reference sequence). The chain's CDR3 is CASSFASPNQETQYF. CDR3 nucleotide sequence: TGTGCCAGCAGCTTTGCTAGTCCCAACCAAGAGACCCAGTACTTC.

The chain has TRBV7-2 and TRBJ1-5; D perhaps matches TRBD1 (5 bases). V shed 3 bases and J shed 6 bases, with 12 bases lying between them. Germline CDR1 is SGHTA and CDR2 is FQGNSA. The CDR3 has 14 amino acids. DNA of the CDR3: TGTGCCAGCAGCTTGGGGTCGGGGCGTCAGCCCCAGCATTTT. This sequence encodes CASSLGSGRQPQHF.

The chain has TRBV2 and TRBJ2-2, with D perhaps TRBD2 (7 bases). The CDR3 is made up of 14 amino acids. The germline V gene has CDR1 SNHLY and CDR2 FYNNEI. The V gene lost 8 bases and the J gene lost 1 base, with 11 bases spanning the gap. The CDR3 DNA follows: TGTGCCAGCTGGGGGGGCTTGAACACCGGGGAGCTGTTTTTT. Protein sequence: CASWGGLNTGELFF.

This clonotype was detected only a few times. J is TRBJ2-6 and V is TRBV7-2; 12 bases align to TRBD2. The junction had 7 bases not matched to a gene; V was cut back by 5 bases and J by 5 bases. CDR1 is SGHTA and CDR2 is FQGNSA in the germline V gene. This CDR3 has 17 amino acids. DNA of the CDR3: TGTGCCAGCAGCGCTCCACTAGCGGGGGGCTGGGCCAACGTCCTGACTTTC. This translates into CASSAPLAGGWANVLTF. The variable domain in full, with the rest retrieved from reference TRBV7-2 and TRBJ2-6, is GAGVSQSPSNKVTEKGKDVELRCDPISGHTALYWYRQSLGQGLEFLIYFQGNSAPDKSGLPSDRFSAERTGGSVSTLTIQRTQQEDSAVYLCASSAPLAGGWANVLTFGAGSRLTVL.

CDR3 DNA: TGTGCCAGCATTCCCGATGGCTCCTGGGAGCAGTTCTTC. Its translation is CASIPDGSWEQFF. V is TRBV5-4 and J is TRBJ2-1, with unresolved D. The V end was cut by 6 bases, the J end by 10 bases, with 17 bases between. The germline V gene has CDR1 SGHNT and CDR2 YYREEE (reference sequence). The CDR3 has 13 amino acids.

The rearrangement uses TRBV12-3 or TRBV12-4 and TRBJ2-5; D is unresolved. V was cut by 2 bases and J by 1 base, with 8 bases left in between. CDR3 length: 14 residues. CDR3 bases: TGTGCCAGCAGTTTACTGGCCGGCCAAGAGACCCAGTACTTC. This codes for CASSLLAGQETQYF.

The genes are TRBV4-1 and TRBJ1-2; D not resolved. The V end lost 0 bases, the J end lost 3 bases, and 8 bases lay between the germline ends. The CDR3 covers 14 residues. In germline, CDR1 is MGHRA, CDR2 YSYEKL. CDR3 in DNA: TGCGCCAGCAGCCAAGATGCAGGCTACTATGGCTACACCTTC. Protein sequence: CASSQDAGYYGYTF.

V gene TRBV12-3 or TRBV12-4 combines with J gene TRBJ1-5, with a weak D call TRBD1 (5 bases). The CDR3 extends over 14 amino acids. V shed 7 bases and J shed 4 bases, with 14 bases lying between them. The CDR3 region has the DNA TGTGCCAGCACCCCCGGGACCCCTAATCAGCCCCAGCATTTT. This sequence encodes CASTPGTPNQPQHF.

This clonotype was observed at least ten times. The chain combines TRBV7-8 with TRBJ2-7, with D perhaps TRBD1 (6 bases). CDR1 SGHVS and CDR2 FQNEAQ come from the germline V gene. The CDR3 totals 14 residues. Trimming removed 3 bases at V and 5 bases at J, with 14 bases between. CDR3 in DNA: TGTGCCAGCAGCTTCGACAGGCCCGGGGACGAGCAGTACTTC. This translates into CASSFDRPGDEQYF.

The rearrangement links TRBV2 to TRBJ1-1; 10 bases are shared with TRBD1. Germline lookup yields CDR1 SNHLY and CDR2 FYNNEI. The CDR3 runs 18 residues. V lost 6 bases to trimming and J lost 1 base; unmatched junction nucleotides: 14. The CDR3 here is CASSVGGSDRGKNTEAFF. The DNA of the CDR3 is TGTGCCAGCAGCGTAGGGGGGTCGGACAGGGGGAAGAACACTGAAGCTTTCTTT. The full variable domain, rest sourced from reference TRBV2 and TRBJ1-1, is EPEVTQTPSHQVTQMGQEVILRCVPISNHLYFYWYRQILGQKVEFLVSFYNNEISEKSEIFDDQFSVERPDGSNFTLKIRSTKLEDSAMYFCASSVGGSDRGKNTEAFFGQGTRLTVV.

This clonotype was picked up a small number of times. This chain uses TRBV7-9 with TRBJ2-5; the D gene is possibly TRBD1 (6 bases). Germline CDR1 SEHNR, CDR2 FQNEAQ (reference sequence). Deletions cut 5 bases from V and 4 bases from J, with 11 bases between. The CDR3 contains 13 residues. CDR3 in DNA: TGTGCCAGCAGCCCCGGGACAACAGAGACCCAGTACTTC. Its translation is CASSPGTTETQYF.

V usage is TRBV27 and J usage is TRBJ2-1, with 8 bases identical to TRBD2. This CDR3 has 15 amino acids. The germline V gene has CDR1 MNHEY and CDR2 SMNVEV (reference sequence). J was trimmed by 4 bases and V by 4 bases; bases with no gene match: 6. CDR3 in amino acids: CASSSAGGPYNEQFF. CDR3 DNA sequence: TGTGCCAGCAGTTCGGCGGGGGGACCTTACAATGAGCAGTTCTTC.

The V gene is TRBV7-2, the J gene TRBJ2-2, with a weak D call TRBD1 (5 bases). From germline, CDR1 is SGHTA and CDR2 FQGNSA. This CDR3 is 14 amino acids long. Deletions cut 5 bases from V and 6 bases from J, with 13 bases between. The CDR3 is CASSELKGPGELFF. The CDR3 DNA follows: TGTGCCAGCAGCGAACTTAAGGGGCCCGGGGAGCTGTTTTTT. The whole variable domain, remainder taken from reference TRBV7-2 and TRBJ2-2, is GAGVSQSPSNKVTEKGKDVELRCDPISGHTALYWYRQSLGQGLEFLIYFQGNSAPDKSGLPSDRFSAERTGGSVSTLTIQRTQQEDSAVYLCASSELKGPGELFFGEGSRLTVL.

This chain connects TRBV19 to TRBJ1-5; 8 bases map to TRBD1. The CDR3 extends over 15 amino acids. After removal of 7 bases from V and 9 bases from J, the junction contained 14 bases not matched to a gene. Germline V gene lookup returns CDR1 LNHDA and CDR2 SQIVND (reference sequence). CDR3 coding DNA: TGTGCCAGTACCACCACGACAGGGGCCCCCGGGCCCCAGCATTTT. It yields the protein CASTTTTGAPGPQHF.

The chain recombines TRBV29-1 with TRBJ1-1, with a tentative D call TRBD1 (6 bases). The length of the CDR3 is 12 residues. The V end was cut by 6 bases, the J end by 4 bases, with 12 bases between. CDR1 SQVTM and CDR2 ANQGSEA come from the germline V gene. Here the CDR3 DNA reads TGCAGCGTCACAGCACAGGGCACTGAAGCTTTCTTT. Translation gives CSVTAQGTEAFF.

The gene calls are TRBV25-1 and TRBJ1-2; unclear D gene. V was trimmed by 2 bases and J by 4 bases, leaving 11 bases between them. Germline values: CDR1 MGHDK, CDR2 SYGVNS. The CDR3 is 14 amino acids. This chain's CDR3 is CASSEGVVTYGYTF. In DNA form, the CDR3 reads TGTGCCAGCAGTGAAGGTGTGGTTACCTATGGCTACACCTTC.

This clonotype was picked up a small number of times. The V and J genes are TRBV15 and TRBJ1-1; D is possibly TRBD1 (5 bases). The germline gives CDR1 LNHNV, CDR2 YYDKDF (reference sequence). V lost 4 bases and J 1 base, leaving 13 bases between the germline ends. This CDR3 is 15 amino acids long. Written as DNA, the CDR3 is TGTGCCACCAGCACAAGCATCACAGGGAACACTGAAGCTTTCTTT. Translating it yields CATSTSITGNTEAFF.

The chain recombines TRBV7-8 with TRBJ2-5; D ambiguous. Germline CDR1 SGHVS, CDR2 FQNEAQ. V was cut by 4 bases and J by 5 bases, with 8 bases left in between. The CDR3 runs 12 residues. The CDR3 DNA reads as TGTGCCAGCAGCTCTCAGAGGGAGACCCAGTACTTC. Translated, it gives CASSSQRETQYF.